This TCR beta chain was documented in a study of response to subunit inactivated influenza vaccine. General study results and limits: Every seasonal influenza vaccination brings in few new T cells, the authors suggested.

MiXCR, run by TCRdb on the RT-PCR reads, gives a single entry per CDR3 protein. The sample has 500,000 to 650,000 distinct CDR3 sequences, about 8% seen once. The table lists this clonotype with a few counts. Antigen unknown. Trimming took 0 bases from V and 0 from J, leaving 7 bases between them. The CDR3 runs to 15 residues. Germline V gene data show CDR1 as SGDLS and CDR2 as YYNGEE. This specimen was PBMCs from blood, taken roughly 24 months after vaccination. The origin of this receptor is a man aged 45 to 75 who received an inactivated influenza vaccine. The rearrangement links TRBV9 to TRBJ2-1; D possibly matches TRBD1 or TRBD2 (6 bases each). The CDR3 spells CASSVGGASYNEQFF. The CDR3 DNA reads as TGTGCCAGCAGCGTAGGGGGGGCCTCCTACAATGAGCAGTTCTTC.